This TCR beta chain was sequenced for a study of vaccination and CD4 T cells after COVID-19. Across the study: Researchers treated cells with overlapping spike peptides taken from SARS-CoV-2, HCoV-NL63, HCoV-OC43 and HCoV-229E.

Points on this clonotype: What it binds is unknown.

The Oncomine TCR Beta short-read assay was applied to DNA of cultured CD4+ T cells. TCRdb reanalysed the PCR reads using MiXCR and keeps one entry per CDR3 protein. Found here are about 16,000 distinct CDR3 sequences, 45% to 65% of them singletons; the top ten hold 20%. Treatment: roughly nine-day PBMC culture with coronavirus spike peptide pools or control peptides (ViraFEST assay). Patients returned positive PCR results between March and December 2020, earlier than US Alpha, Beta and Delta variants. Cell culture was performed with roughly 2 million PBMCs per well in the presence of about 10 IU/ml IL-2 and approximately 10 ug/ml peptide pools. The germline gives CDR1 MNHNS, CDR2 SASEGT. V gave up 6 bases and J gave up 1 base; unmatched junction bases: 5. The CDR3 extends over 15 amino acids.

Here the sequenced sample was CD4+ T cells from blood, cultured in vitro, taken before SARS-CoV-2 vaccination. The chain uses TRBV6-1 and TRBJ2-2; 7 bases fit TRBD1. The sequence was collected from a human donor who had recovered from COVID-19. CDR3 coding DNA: TGTGCCAGCAGAGACACAGGGGTGAACACCGGGGAGCTGTTTTTT. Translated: CASRDTGVNTGELFF.